Listed here are 6 T cell receptor beta chains from one sample, sequenced in a study of control samples from healthy donors and cancer patients. Repertoires were generated with immunoSEQ multiplex PCR, while TCRdb's copy carries only in-frame clones and drops some. Among some 130,000 clones listed, about 93% were seen once. The sequenced sample was PBMCs. The receptors originated from a man aged 50-60 years with head and neck cancer.

The DNA of the CDR3 is TGTGCCAGCTCACAACTCGAGGGACGCGGGGGCTACACCTTC. Protein: CASSQLEGRGGYTF. The chain joins TRBV18 to TRBJ1-2; D perhaps matches TRBD1 (5 bases). V shed 4 bases and J shed 8 bases, with 17 bases lying between them. CDR1 and CDR2 from the germline V gene are KGHSH and LQKENI. CDR3 size: 14 residues. The variable domain in full, with the rest retrieved from reference TRBV18 and TRBJ1-2, is NAGVMQNPRHLVRRRGQEARLRCSPMKGHSHVYWYRQLPEEGLKFMVYLQKENIIDESGMPKERFSAEFPKEGPSILRIQQVVRGDSAAYFCASSQLEGRGGYTFGSGTRLTVV.

V and J are TRBV27 and TRBJ2-2; possibly TRBD1 or TRBD2 for D (5 bases each). This CDR3 spans 15 amino acids. Germline lookup yields CDR1 MNHEY and CDR2 SMNVEV (reference sequence). V dropped 3 bases and J dropped 2 bases, with 10 bases sitting between them. Here the CDR3 reads CASSLWGLNTGELFF. The DNA of the CDR3 is TGTGCCAGCAGTTTGTGGGGGTTAAACACCGGGGAGCTGTTTTTT.

The chain employs TRBV28 and TRBJ2-5; 10 bases fit TRBD2. The CDR3 totals 16 residues. Per germline, CDR1 MDHEN and CDR2 SYDVKM. The V segment lost 3 bases and the J segment 5 bases; nucleotides outside the gene matches: 9. The CDR3 coding sequence is TGTGCCAGCAGTTTGGGGCTAGCGGGAGACTGGGAGACCCAGTACTTC. Protein: CASSLGLAGDWETQYF.

The CDR3 bases are TGCGCCAGCAGCCAGGACAATTCACCCCTCCACTTT. This encodes CASSQDNSPLHF. The rearrangement joins TRBV4-3 to TRBJ1-6; unclear D gene. Germline V gene sequence: CDR1 LGHNA, CDR2 YSLEER. The CDR3 has 12 amino acids. The V end was cut by 3 bases, the J end by 7 bases, with 4 bases between.

The chain has TRBV5-1 and TRBJ2-7; D is uncertain. The CDR3 spans 12 residues. V gave up 2 bases and J gave up 4 bases, with 7 bases separating them. In germline, CDR1 is SGHRS, CDR2 YFSETQ. The CDR3 sequence: CASSLYGYEQYF. DNA for the CDR3: TGCGCCAGCAGCTTATACGGGTACGAGCAGTACTTC. Based on the CDR3 plus reference TRBV5-1 and TRBJ2-7, the full variable domain is KAGVTQTPRYLIKTRGQQVTLSCSPISGHRSVSWYQQTPGQGLQFLFEYFSETQRNKGNFPGRFSGRQFSNSRSEMNVSTLELGDSALYLCASSLYGYEQYFGPGTRLTVT.

The chain carries TRBV5-1 and TRBJ2-4; the D gene is possibly TRBD2 (5 bases). The CDR3 is made up of 14 amino acids. CDR1 is SGHRS and CDR2 is YFSETQ in the germline V gene. Trimming removed 2 bases from V and 7 bases from J, with 13 bases in between. CDR3 DNA sequence: TGCGCCAGCAGCTTAACGGGAACTACGAACATTCAGTACTTC. Its protein product is CASSLTGTTNIQYF.